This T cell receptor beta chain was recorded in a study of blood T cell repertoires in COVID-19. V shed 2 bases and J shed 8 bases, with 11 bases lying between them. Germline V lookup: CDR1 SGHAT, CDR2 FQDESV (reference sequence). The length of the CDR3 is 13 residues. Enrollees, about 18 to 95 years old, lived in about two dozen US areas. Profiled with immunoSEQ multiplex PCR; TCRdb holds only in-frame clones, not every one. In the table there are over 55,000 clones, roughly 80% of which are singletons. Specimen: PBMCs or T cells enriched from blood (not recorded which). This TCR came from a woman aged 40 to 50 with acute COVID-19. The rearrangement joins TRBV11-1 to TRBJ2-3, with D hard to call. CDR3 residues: CASSLNLSPTQYF. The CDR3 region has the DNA TGTGCCAGCAGCTTAAATCTATCCCCTACGCAGTATTTT.